The entry that follows covers one T cell receptor beta chain sequence. The assay was immunoSEQ multiplex PCR, and TCRdb's table has in-frame clones only and misses some. Of about 120,000 clones in the sample, around nine tenths were seen once. This entry comes from a study of control samples from healthy donors and cancer patients. Trimming took 6 bases from V and 0 from J, leaving 6 bases between them. The CDR3 covers 13 residues. CDR1 MNHEY and CDR2 SVGAGI come from the germline V gene. The TCR comes from a man aged 25-40 years in good health. The specimen was blood. The V and J genes are TRBV6-5 and TRBJ1-5; D is ambiguous. CDR3 coding DNA: TGTGCCAGCAGACAGTATAGCAATCAGCCCCAGCATTTT. Its protein product is CASRQYSNQPQHF.